A selection of T cell receptor beta chains follows, all from one sample in a study of cytotoxic CD8 clonotypes in ibrutinib-treated CLL. Method: immunoSEQ multiplex PCR; TCRdb's copy keeps in-frame clones and lacks some. In the table there are about 70,000 clones, around nine tenths of which are singletons. The sample consisted of PBMCs, taken after 12 months of ibrutinib treatment. The receptors originated from a human donor with chronic lymphocytic leukemia. CDR3s include the opening cysteine and the closing phenylalanine or tryptophan. D genes are given only for firm matches. The listing skips clone size in some rows; elsewhere it reads once, few, many or a size class.

14	TRBV19	NA	NA	TRBJ1-1	CASITRTASPEAFF	TGTGCCAGTATCACAAGGACAGCCTCGCCTGAAGCTTTCTTT
15	TRBV27	NA	NA	TRBJ1-5	CASSLGVNSNQPQHF	TGTGCCAGCAGTTTAGGCGTCAATAGCAATCAGCCCCAGCATTTT
14	TRBV18	NA	NA	TRBJ1-2	CASSPPGEPYGYTF	TGTGCCAGCTCACCCCCGGGAGAGCCTTATGGCTACACCTTC
17	TRBV19	NA	NA	TRBJ2-2	CASTHPGAWVETGELFF	TGTGCCAGTACGCATCCAGGGGCGTGGGTGGAAACCGGGGAGCTGTTTTTT
15	TRBV4-2	once	TRBD2	TRBJ2-7	CASSPFGTSGYEQYF	TGTGCCAGCAGCCCTTTCGGGACTAGCGGCTACGAGCAGTACTTC
15	TRBV10-3	NA	TRBD1	TRBJ1-3	CAISEGQVSGNTIYF	TGTGCCATCAGTGAGGGACAGGTCTCTGGAAACACCATATATTTT
15	TRBV4-3	NA	TRBD2	TRBJ2-7	CASSQRARGGDEQYF	TGCGCCAGCAGCCAAAGGGCCCGGGGGGGAGACGAGCAGTACTTC
14	TRBV5-8	NA	NA	TRBJ1-1	CASLRGQINTEAFF	TGTGCCAGCCTAAGGGGCCAAATTAACACTGAAGCTTTCTTT
14	TRBV11-2	NA	NA	TRBJ2-4	CASSAGTLGNIQYF	TGTGCCAGCAGCGCGGGGACCCTGGGTAACATTCAGTACTTC
13	TRBV19	NA	NA	TRBJ1-2	CASSIDRPRGYTF	TGTGCCAGTAGTATTGACAGGCCCCGCGGCTACACCTTC
18	TRBV4-1	NA	TRBD2	TRBJ2-3	CASSHVLAGGSFKDTQYF	TGCGCCAGCAGCCACGTACTAGCGGGAGGCTCTTTTAAGGATACGCAGTATTTT
13	TRBV30	once	TRBD1	TRBJ2-7	CACGRDRVNEQYF	TGTGCCTGCGGCCGGGACAGGGTTAACGAGCAGTACTTC
12	TRBV10-2	NA	TRBD2	TRBJ2-7	CASRGGDYEQYF	TGCGCCAGCAGGGGGGGGGACTACGAGCAGTACTTC
15	TRBV30	NA	NA	TRBJ1-5	CAWSLGGTYNQPQHF	TGTGCCTGGAGTCTCGGAGGGACTTACAATCAGCCCCAGCATTTT
14	TRBV11-3	NA	TRBD2	TRBJ2-7	CASSFGLAAYEQYF	TGTGCCAGCAGCTTCGGACTAGCGGCGTACGAGCAGTACTTC
19	TRBV7-3	NA	TRBD2	TRBJ2-3	CASSLTGLSGRAPADTQYF	TGTGCCAGCAGCTTAACCGGACTTAGCGGGAGGGCCCCGGCAGATACGCAGTATTTT
12	TRBV7-9	few	NA	TRBJ1-1	CASSLSSTEAFF	TGTGCCAGCAGCTTGAGTAGCACTGAAGCTTTCTTT
14	TRBV27	NA	NA	TRBJ2-5	CASSPQAVGETQYF	TGTGCCAGCAGTCCCCAGGCGGTGGGGGAGACCCAGTACTTC
11	TRBV30	NA	NA	TRBJ2-1	CAGSSYNEQFF	TGTGCCGGGTCCTCCTACAATGAGCAGTTCTTC
14	TRBV11-3	NA	TRBD1	TRBJ1-2	CASSRTGINYGYTF	TGTGCCAGCAGCCGGACAGGGATTAACTATGGCTACACCTTC
10	TRBV29-1	once	NA	TRBJ2-1	CSVDSPEQFF	TGCAGCGTTGATTCGCCTGAGCAGTTCTTC
16	TRBV19	NA	TRBD2	TRBJ2-7	CASSMGAGRSSYEQYF	TGTGCCAGTAGTATGGGAGCGGGACGGAGCTCCTACGAGCAGTACTTC
16	TRBV5-6	NA	TRBD2	TRBJ2-4	CASSFGLAGVGNIQYF	TGTGCCAGCAGCTTCGGACTAGCGGGGGTGGGAAACATTCAGTACTTC
13	TRBV15	NA	NA	TRBJ2-7	CATSPLPSYEQYF	TGTGCCACCAGCCCCCTCCCCTCCTACGAGCAGTACTTC
14	TRBV5-1	once	NA	TRBJ2-7	CASSFHQVSGEQYF	TGCGCCAGCAGCTTTCATCAGGTCTCCGGCGAGCAGTACTTC
15	TRBV18	NA	NA	TRBJ2-3	CASSPPAGVPDTQYF	TGTGCCAGCTCACCACCCGCAGGGGTCCCAGATACGCAGTATTTT
15	TRBV4-1	NA	NA	TRBJ2-7	CASSRLLLGESEQYF	TGCGCCAGCAGCCGGCTTCTGTTGGGAGAGAGCGAGCAGTACTTC
16	TRBV6-5	NA	NA	TRBJ2-7	CASSYSGRGALYEQYF	TGTGCCAGCAGTTACTCGGGTCGCGGGGCGCTCTACGAGCAGTACTTC
14	TRBV28	NA	NA	TRBJ1-1	CASSLQGYYTEAFF	TGTGCCAGCAGCCTACAGGGATACTACACTGAAGCTTTCTTT
19	TRBV23-1	NA	NA	TRBJ2-3	CASPPRGNCASGITDTQYF	TGCGCCAGCCCACCGAGGGGGAATTGTGCTAGCGGAATCACAGATACGCAGTATTTT
14	TRBV5-1	NA	NA	TRBJ2-7	CASRTSWGPYEQYF	TGCGCCAGCAGAACTAGCTGGGGGCCTTACGAGCAGTACTTC
17	TRBV11-3	NA	TRBD2	TRBJ2-7	CASSSPSGRFFSYEQYF	TGTGCCAGCAGCTCCCCTAGCGGGAGGTTCTTTTCCTACGAGCAGTACTTC
13	TRBV7-9	once	TRBD2	TRBJ2-5	CASSTREGQTQYF	TGTGCCAGCAGCACGCGGGAGGGCCAGACCCAGTACTTC
12	TRBV30	NA	NA	TRBJ2-7	CAWSGRTYEQYF	TGTGCCTGGAGCGGGAGAACCTACGAGCAGTACTTC
17	TRBV5-1	NA	TRBD1	TRBJ2-1	CASSSRQGAPPYNEQFF	TGCGCCAGCAGCTCACGGCAGGGGGCGCCCCCCTACAATGAGCAGTTCTTC
13	TRBV5-1	NA	NA	TRBJ1-4	CASSSQGNEKLFF	TGCGCCAGCAGCTCGCAGGGTAATGAAAAACTGTTTTTT
13	TRBV28	NA	NA	TRBJ2-7	CASSVEGYYEQYF	TGTGCCAGCAGTGTGGAGGGTTACTACGAGCAGTACTTC
14	TRBV11-3	NA	TRBD2	TRBJ2-1	CASNLIEAGRLEFF	TGTGCCAGCAATTTGATCGAAGCGGGACGTCTTGAGTTCTTC